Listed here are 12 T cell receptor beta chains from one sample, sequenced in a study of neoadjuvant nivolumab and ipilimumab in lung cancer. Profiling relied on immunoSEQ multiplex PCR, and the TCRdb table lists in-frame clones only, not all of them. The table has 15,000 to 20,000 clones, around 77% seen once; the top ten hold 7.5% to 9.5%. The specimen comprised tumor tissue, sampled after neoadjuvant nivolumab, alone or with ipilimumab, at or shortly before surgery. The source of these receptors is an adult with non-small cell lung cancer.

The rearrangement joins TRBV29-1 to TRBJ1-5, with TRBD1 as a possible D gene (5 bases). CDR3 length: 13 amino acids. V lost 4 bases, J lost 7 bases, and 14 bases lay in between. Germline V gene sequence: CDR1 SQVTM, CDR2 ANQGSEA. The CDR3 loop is CSVADRAGQPQHF. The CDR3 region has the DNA TGCAGCGTTGCTGACAGAGCAGGGCAGCCCCAGCATTTT.

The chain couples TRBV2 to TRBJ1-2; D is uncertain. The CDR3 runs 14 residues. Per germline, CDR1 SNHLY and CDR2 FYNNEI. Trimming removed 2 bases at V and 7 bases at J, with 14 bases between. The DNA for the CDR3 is TGTGCCAGCAGTGAAATAGGGTCAGAGGTTGGCTACACCTTC. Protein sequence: CASSEIGSEVGYTF.

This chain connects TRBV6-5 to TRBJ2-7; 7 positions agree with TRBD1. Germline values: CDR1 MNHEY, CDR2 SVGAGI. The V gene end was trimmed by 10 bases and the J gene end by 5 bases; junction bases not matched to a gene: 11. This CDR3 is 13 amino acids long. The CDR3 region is CATRRRDRDEQYF. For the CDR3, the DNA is TGTGCCACCAGGCGAAGGGACAGAGACGAGCAGTACTTC.

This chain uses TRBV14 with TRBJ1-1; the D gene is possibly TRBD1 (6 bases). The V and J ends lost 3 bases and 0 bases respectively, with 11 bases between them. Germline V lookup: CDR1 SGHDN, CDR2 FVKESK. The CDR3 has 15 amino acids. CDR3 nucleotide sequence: TGTGCCAGCAGCCATCTCACAGGGATGAACACTGAAGCTTTCTTT. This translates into CASSHLTGMNTEAFF.

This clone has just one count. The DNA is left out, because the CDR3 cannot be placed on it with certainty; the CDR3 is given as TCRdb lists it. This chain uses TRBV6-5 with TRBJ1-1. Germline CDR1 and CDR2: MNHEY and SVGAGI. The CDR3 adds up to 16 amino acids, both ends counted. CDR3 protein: CASSYEVWRGNTEAFF.

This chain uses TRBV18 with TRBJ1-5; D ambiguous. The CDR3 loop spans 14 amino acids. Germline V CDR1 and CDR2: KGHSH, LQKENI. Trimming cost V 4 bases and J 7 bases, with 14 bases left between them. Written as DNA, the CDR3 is TGTGCCAGCTCACGTGACACCTCGACCCAGCCCCAGCATTTT. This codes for CASSRDTSTQPQHF.

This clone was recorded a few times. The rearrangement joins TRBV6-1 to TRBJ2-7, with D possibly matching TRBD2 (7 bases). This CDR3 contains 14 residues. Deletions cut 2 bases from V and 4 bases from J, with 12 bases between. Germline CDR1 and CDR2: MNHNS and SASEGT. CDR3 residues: CASSERGEGYEQYF. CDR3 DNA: TGTGCCAGCAGTGAAAGGGGGGAGGGATACGAGCAGTACTTC.

CDR3 nucleotide sequence: TGTGCCAGCCGAGCTCCGGGGACGACCTACGAGCAGTACTTC. Amino acids: CASRAPGTTYEQYF. This chain joins TRBV6-6 and TRBJ2-7; the D call may be TRBD1 or TRBD2 (5 bases each). The ends were cut back, 8 bases at V and 2 bases at J, with 16 bases in the middle. Germline loops: CDR1 MNHNY, CDR2 SVGAGI (reference sequence). This CDR3 is built from 14 residues.

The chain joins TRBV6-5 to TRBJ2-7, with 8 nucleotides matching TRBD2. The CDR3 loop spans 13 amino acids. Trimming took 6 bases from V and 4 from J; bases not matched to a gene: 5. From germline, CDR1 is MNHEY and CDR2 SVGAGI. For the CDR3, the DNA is TGTGCCAGCAGGGAACTAGCGGAATACGAGCAGTACTTC. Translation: CASRELAEYEQYF.

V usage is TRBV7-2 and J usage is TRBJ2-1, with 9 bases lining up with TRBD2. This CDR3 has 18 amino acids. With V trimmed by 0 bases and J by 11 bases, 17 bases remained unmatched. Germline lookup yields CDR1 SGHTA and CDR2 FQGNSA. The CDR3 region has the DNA TGTGCCAGCAGCTTAGCGATCGGTTTAGCGGGGGTGATGGGTCAGCAGTTCTTC. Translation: CASSLAIGLAGVMGQQFF.

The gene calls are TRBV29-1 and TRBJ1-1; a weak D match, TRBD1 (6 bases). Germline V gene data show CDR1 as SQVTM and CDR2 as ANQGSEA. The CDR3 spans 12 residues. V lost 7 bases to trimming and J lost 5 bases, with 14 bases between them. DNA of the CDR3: TGCAGCGCTGGAGAGGGGGTTACTGAAGCTTTCTTT. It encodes CSAGEGVTEAFF.

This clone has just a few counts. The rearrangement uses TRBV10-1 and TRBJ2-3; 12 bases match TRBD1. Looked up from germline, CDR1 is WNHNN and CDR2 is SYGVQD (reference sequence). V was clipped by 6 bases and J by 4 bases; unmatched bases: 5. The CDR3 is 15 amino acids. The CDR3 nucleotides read TGCGCCAGCAGCCCCGGGACAGGGGGCGCAGATACGCAGTATTTT. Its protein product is CASSPGTGGADTQYF.